The 29 T cell receptor beta chains given below trace back to one sample, sequenced in a study of human T cells and chemical hapten exposure. Regarding time point: patch test 1, 2 weeks after DPC sensitization. Described treatment: therapeutic diphenylcyclopropenone sensitization with weekly scalp DPC. One entry per CDR3 protein results from TCRdb running MiXCR on the RACE reads. The repertoire consists of approximately 80,000 distinct CDR3 sequences, with approximately 11% occurring once and the leading ten covering about 4.2%. Sequenced here: whole blood, sampled in connection with sensitization to the hapten diphenylcyclopropenone (DPC). The receptors shown here come from a woman between 50 and 59 years old with alopecia areata. Some clones in this sample may be carry-over from other donors' samples.

This clonotype was recorded a few times. This sequence joins TRBV18 and TRBJ2-1, with a possible D match to TRBD2 (6 bases). This CDR3 has 15 amino acids. CDR1 KGHSH and CDR2 LQKENI come from the germline V gene. Trimming took off 6 bases at V and 0 bases at J, with 12 bases between the two ends. The DNA for the CDR3 is TGTGCCAGCTCGCCGGGGCGGGACTCCTACAATGAGCAGTTCTTC. Translation: CASSPGRDSYNEQFF.

This clonotype has just a few counts. The chain combines TRBV7-9 with TRBJ2-7; D unclear. The CDR3 sequence is 14 residues long. Per germline, CDR1 SEHNR and CDR2 FQNEAQ (reference sequence). Between the trimmed V and J ends, which lost 5 bases and 4 bases, there was a span of 15 bases. CDR3 coding DNA: TGTGCCAGCAGCCCGGAAGGTTCTCCTTACGAGCAGTACTTC. As protein: CASSPEGSPYEQYF. The variable domain in full, with the rest retrieved from reference TRBV7-9 and TRBJ2-7, is DTGVSQNPRHKITKRGQNVTFRCDPISEHNRLYWYRQTLGQGPEFLTYFQNEAQLEKSRLLSDRFSAERPKGSFSTLEIQRTEQGDSAMYLCASSPEGSPYEQYFGPGTRLTVT.

There are a few counts of this clonotype. V gene TRBV11-2 combines with J gene TRBJ1-2; D might be TRBD1 (5 bases). The germline V gene encodes CDR1 SGHAT and CDR2 FQNNGV. The germline V and J ends were trimmed by 4 bases and 4 bases, with 13 bases remaining between them. There are 14 residues in the CDR3. The DNA of the CDR3 is TGTGCCAGCAGCTCCGAGGGACTTATCTATGGCTACACCTTC. Translation gives CASSSEGLIYGYTF. Combining the CDR3 with reference TRBV11-2 and TRBJ1-2 gives the whole variable domain EAGVAQSPRYKIIEKRQSVAFWCNPISGHATLYWYQQILGQGPKLLIQFQNNGVVDDSQLPKDRFSAERLKGVDSTLKIQPAKLEDSAVYLCASSSEGLIYGYTFGSGTRLTVV.

V is TRBV6-2 or TRBV6-3 and J is TRBJ2-3; D perhaps matches TRBD2 (5 bases). Germline loops: CDR1 MNHEY, CDR2 SVGEGT. Trimming took off 5 bases at V and 8 bases at J, with 8 bases between the two ends. The CDR3 loop spans 11 amino acids. The DNA of the CDR3 is TGTGCCAGCAGTAATGGAGGTACGCAGTATTTT. It codes for CASSNGGTQYF.

This chain connects TRBV7-2 to TRBJ2-2; 9 bases line up with TRBD2. Per germline, CDR1 SGHTA and CDR2 FQGNSA. This CDR3 comprises 18 residues. With V trimmed by 5 bases and J by 0 bases, 10 bases remained unmatched. The CDR3 sequence is CASSPQRLAATNTGELFF. The CDR3 DNA reads TGTGCCAGCAGCCCCCAAAGACTAGCGGCCACGAACACCGGGGAGCTGTTTTTT.

This clonotype has more than one count but fewer than ten. V is TRBV20-1 and J is TRBJ1-6; 7 bases align to TRBD1. Trimming removed 2 bases from V and 9 bases from J; junction bases left unmatched: 4. Germline V gives CDR1 DFQATT, CDR2 SNEGSKA (reference sequence). CDR3 length: 13 residues. The CDR3 here is CSARIPGGSPLHF. The CDR3 DNA follows: TGCAGTGCTAGAATTCCAGGGGGTTCACCCCTCCACTTT.

The J gene is TRBJ1-5, the V gene TRBV20-1, with 7 nucleotides matching TRBD1. The V gene end was trimmed by 0 bases and the J gene end by 3 bases; junction bases not matched to a gene: 8. The CDR3 extends over 16 amino acids. Germline V gene lookup returns CDR1 DFQATT and CDR2 SNEGSKA (reference sequence). The CDR3 region is CSARDQTGFNNQPQHF. In DNA, the CDR3 is TGCAGTGCTAGAGATCAGACAGGGTTCAACAATCAGCCCCAGCATTTT.

This chain joins TRBV29-1 and TRBJ2-7; the D gene is possibly TRBD1 (6 bases). This CDR3 spans 12 amino acids. Germline-derived CDR1 and CDR2 are SQVTM and ANQGSEA. V was shortened by 7 bases and J by 2 bases, with 12 bases between the two germline ends. The CDR3 nucleotides read TGCAGCGGGCGGACAGACACCTACGAGCAGTACTTC. Residues: CSGRTDTYEQYF.

In this sample, this clonotype turned up many times. The chain is built from TRBV29-1 and TRBJ2-4; no firm D call. CDR1 and CDR2 from the germline V gene are SQVTM and ANQGSEA. V lost 0 bases, J lost 6 bases, and 15 bases lay in between. The CDR3 contains 15 residues. CDR3 residues: CSVEEMEGFGNIQYF. The CDR3 DNA sequence: TGCAGCGTTGAAGAAATGGAAGGGTTTGGAAACATTCAGTACTTC.

This clonotype was recorded at least ten times. The rearrangement uses TRBV18 and TRBJ1-5; D is possibly TRBD1 (6 bases). This CDR3 comprises 16 residues. Trimming left V 3 bases short and J 0 bases short, with 12 bases between. Germline-derived CDR1 and CDR2 are KGHSH and LQKENI. CDR3 loop: CASSPGTLDSNQPQHF. In DNA, the CDR3 is TGTGCCAGCTCACCGGGGACACTAGATAGCAATCAGCCCCAGCATTTT. Full variable domain (rest looked up from reference TRBV18 and TRBJ1-5): NAGVMQNPRHLVRRRGQEARLRCSPMKGHSHVYWYRQLPEEGLKFMVYLQKENIIDESGMPKERFSAEFPKEGPSILRIQQVVRGDSAAYFCASSPGTLDSNQPQHFGDGTRLSIL.

This clonotype was seen repeatedly, ten times or more. V is TRBV6-2 or TRBV6-3 and J is TRBJ1-5, with D possibly matching TRBD1 (6 bases). Germline CDR1 reads MNHEY; CDR2 reads SVGEGT. V was trimmed by 5 bases and J by 4 bases, leaving 9 bases between them. The CDR3 is 13 residues long. CDR3: CASSVGGNQPQHF. Here the CDR3 DNA reads TGTGCCAGCAGTGTAGGGGGGAATCAGCCCCAGCATTTT.

This clonotype was seen only a few times. This chain links TRBV6-2 or TRBV6-3 with TRBJ2-7, with D possibly matching TRBD1 (5 bases). The ends were cut back, 6 bases at V and 2 bases at J, with 17 bases in the middle. The germline gives CDR1 MNHEY, CDR2 SVGEGT. CDR3 size: 15 residues. The chain's CDR3 is CASSHLYRITYEQYF. The CDR3 coding sequence is TGTGCCAGCAGCCACCTCTACAGGATAACCTACGAGCAGTACTTC.

This clonotype was recorded many times. The chain combines TRBV7-8 with TRBJ2-1; 7 bases line up with TRBD2. There are 17 residues in the CDR3. V was pared by 5 bases and J by 8 bases, with 18 bases of the junction left unmatched. The germline gives CDR1 SGHVS, CDR2 FQNEAQ. DNA for the CDR3: TGTGCCAGCAGCCCGATTGGTAGCCGGGAGGATGACTATGAGCAGTTCTTC. Its translation: CASSPIGSREDDYEQFF.

Only a few counts were recorded for this clonotype. This chain uses TRBV7-2 with TRBJ1-2; TRBD1 is a possible D gene (5 bases). V shed 1 base and J shed 5 bases, with 14 bases lying between them. CDR3 length: 15 residues. Looked up from germline, CDR1 is SGHTA and CDR2 is FQGNSA. CDR3 loop: CASSLGQLTNYGYTF. Here the CDR3 DNA reads TGTGCCAGCAGCTTAGGACAGCTAACAAATTATGGCTACACCTTC.

This clonotype was seen many times. CDR3 region: CASSYLPIVNNEQFF. In DNA, the CDR3 is TGTGCCAGCAGCTACCTACCTATCGTAAACAATGAGCAGTTCTTC. The rearrangement uses TRBV12-3 or TRBV12-4 and TRBJ2-1; D gene unclear. The CDR3 sequence is 15 residues long. Trimming took 6 bases from V and 5 from J, leaving 17 bases between them.

This clonotype showed up many times. The V call is TRBV4-2, the J call TRBJ1-5; 7 bases are a match to TRBD1. Germline V gives CDR1 LGHNA, CDR2 YNFKEQ. Losses at the gene ends were 4 bases for V and 3 bases for J; bases not matched to a gene: 6. CDR3 length equals 15 residues. CDR3 sequence reads: CASSPTGENNQPQHF. CDR3 bases: TGTGCCAGCAGCCCCACAGGGGAGAACAATCAGCCCCAGCATTTT.

The V gene is TRBV5-1, the J gene TRBJ2-1, with D perhaps matching TRBD2 (6 bases). Trimming pared 3 bases from V and 5 bases from J, leaving 15 bases between. Germline V gene sequence: CDR1 SGHRS, CDR2 YFSETQ. This CDR3 spans 15 amino acids. CDR3 sequence reads: CASSSVAGSDNEQFF. The CDR3 DNA is TGCGCCAGCAGCTCGGTGGCGGGGTCGGACAATGAGCAGTTCTTC.

The chain carries TRBV12-3 or TRBV12-4 and TRBJ2-2, with D tentatively TRBD1 (6 bases). V shed 3 bases and J shed 4 bases, with 15 bases lying between them. The CDR3 has 16 residues. The CDR3 reads CASSFGQTTVTGELFF. DNA of the CDR3: TGTGCCAGCAGTTTCGGACAGACGACGGTCACCGGGGAGCTGTTTTTT.

This clonotype was detected ten times or more. The V gene is TRBV6-5, the J gene TRBJ2-2; D remains unclear. The CDR3 has 12 residues. The V end lost 0 bases, the J end lost 5 bases, and 1 base lay between the germline ends. From germline, CDR1 is MNHEY and CDR2 SVGAGI. In nucleotides, the CDR3 is TGTGCCAGCAGTTACTCGACCGGGGAGCTGTTTTTT. Translation: CASSYSTGELFF.

This clonotype showed up just a few times. The CDR3 DNA sequence: TGCAGTGCTAGAGATCCTAGTACTAGTGGATACAATGAGCAGTTCTTC. It yields the protein CSARDPSTSGYNEQFF. The J gene is TRBJ2-1, the V gene TRBV20-1, with a tentative D call TRBD2 (5 bases). V was clipped by 0 bases and J by 4 bases, with 16 bases between them. Germline lookup yields CDR1 DFQATT and CDR2 SNEGSKA (reference sequence). The CDR3 contains 16 residues.

The V and J genes are TRBV7-6 and TRBJ2-1, with TRBD1 as a possible D gene (5 bases). V lost 3 bases, J lost 9 bases, and 9 bases lay in between. Germline V gene data show CDR1 as SGHVS and CDR2 as FNYEAQ. This CDR3 has 12 amino acids. The chain's CDR3 is CASSFQGAEQFF. CDR3 nucleotide sequence: TGTGCCAGCAGCTTTCAGGGTGCTGAGCAGTTCTTC. The variable domain in full, with the rest retrieved from reference TRBV7-6 and TRBJ2-1, is GAGVSQSPRYKVTKRGQDVALRCDPISGHVSLYWYRQALGQGPEFLTYFNYEAQQDKSGLPNDRFSAERPEGSISTLTIQRTEQRDSAMYRCASSFQGAEQFFGPGTRLTVL.

The chain is built from TRBV5-1 and TRBJ1-2; D call uncertain. Germline loops: CDR1 SGHRS, CDR2 YFSETQ. The CDR3 extends over 15 amino acids. Trimming pared 5 bases from V and 0 bases from J, leaving 14 bases between. CDR3: CASSSQTSANYGYTF. The CDR3 nucleotides read TGCGCCAGCAGTTCGCAGACATCTGCTAACTATGGCTACACCTTC.

V is TRBV5-4 and J is TRBJ2-2, with TRBD1 matching 10 bases. This CDR3 has 16 residues. CDR1 is SGHNT, CDR2 YYREEE, per germline (reference sequence). The trim removed 3 bases at V and 3 bases at J, leaving 5 bases unmatched. The CDR3 sequence is CASSWGTGAYTGELFF. CDR3 nucleotides: TGTGCCAGCAGCTGGGGGACAGGGGCTTACACCGGGGAGCTGTTTTTT.

The chain uses TRBV10-3 and TRBJ2-3, with D uncertain. The CDR3 extends over 15 amino acids. V was trimmed by 3 bases and J by 5 bases, leaving 15 bases between them. CDR1 and CDR2 from the germline V gene are ENHRY and SYGVKD. CDR3 region: CAISDFSRKGDTQYF. The CDR3 DNA sequence: TGTGCCATCAGTGATTTTTCGCGGAAGGGAGATACGCAGTATTTT.

Only a few counts were recorded for this clonotype. The gene calls are TRBV18 and TRBJ1-4; 7 bases line up with TRBD1. V gave up 1 base and J gave up 4 bases; unmatched junction bases: 6. Germline V gene sequence: CDR1 KGHSH, CDR2 LQKENI. CDR3 length equals 16 residues. This CDR3 is CASSPRAGGINEKLFF. DNA of the CDR3: TGTGCCAGCTCACCACGGGCAGGGGGAATTAATGAAAAACTGTTTTTT.

This clonotype was seen only a few times. This chain uses TRBV28 with TRBJ2-5; 10 bases agree with TRBD1. Germline V gene sequence: CDR1 MDHEN, CDR2 SYDVKM. With 6 bases clipped from V and 5 bases from J, the junction kept 3 bases outside the gene matches. The CDR3 covers 13 residues. The CDR3 region has the DNA TGTGCCAGCAGCGGGACAGGGGTGGAGACCCAGTACTTC. As protein: CASSGTGVETQYF.

This clonotype was recorded a few times. The gene calls are TRBV7-2 and TRBJ1-6, with D hard to call. With 4 bases removed from V and 0 bases from J, the gap between germline ends came to 10 bases. The CDR3 is made up of 16 amino acids. CDR1 is SGHTA, CDR2 FQGNSA, per germline. CDR3 protein: CASSSRRSSYNSPLHF. DNA of the CDR3: TGTGCCAGCAGCTCCCGACGGAGCTCCTATAATTCACCCCTCCACTTT.

Many counts were recorded for this clonotype. J is TRBJ2-5 and V is TRBV7-2, with 14 positions matching TRBD2. After removal of 4 bases from V and 1 base from J, the junction contained 2 bases not matched to a gene. This CDR3 is built from 16 residues. Germline V gene sequence: CDR1 SGHTA, CDR2 FQGNSA. The CDR3: CASSSGLAGGQETQYF. Written as DNA, the CDR3 is TGTGCCAGCAGCTCTGGACTAGCGGGGGGCCAAGAGACCCAGTACTTC.

The chain joins TRBV4-2 to TRBJ2-7, with 7 nucleotides matching TRBD1. The CDR3 spans 14 residues. Trimming at V came to 4 bases and at J to 0 bases, leaving 3 bases not matched to a gene. Germline CDR1 is LGHNA and CDR2 is YNFKEQ. CDR3 in amino acids: CASSRDSSSYEQYF. The CDR3 region has the DNA TGTGCCAGCAGCCGGGACAGTAGCTCCTACGAGCAGTACTTC.